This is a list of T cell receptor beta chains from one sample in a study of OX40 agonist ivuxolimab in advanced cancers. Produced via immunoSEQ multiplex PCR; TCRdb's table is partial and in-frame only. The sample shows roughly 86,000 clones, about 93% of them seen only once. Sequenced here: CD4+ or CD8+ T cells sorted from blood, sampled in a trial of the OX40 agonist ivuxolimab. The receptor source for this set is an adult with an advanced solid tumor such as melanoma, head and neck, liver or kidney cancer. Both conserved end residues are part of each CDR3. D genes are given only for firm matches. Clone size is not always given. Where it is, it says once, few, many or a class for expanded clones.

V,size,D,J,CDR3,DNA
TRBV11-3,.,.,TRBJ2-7,CASSLAWDFGIEQYF,TGTGCCAGCAGCTTAGCCTGGGACTTCGGGATCGAGCAGTACTTC
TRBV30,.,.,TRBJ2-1,CAWSVHGTNEQFF,TGTGCCTGGAGTGTACACGGGACTAATGAGCAGTTCTTC
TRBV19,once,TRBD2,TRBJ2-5,CASSLAGGPRETQYF,TGTGCCAGTAGTCTAGCGGGAGGGCCGAGGGAGACCCAGTACTTC
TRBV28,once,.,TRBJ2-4,CASSLRTWGRGAKNIQYF,TGTGCCAGCAGTTTAAGGACTTGGGGGCGAGGGGCCAAAAACATTCAGTACTTC
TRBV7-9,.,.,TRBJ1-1,CASSQDSEAFF,TGTGCCAGCAGCCAAGACAGTGAAGCTTTCTTT
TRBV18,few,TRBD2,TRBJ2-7,CASSPGLGAYEQYF,TGTGCCAGCTCCCCGGGACTAGGAGCTTACGAGCAGTACTTC
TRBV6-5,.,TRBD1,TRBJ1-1,CASRTGVNTEAFF,TGTGCCAGCAGGACAGGGGTGAACACTGAAGCTTTCTTT
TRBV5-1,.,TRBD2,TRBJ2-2,CASSLGSSGNTGELFF,TGCGCCAGCAGCTTGGGTTCTAGCGGGAACACCGGGGAGCTGTTTTTT
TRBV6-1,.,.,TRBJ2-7,CASSEGPPSYEQYF,TGTGCCAGTTCCGAGGGCCCTCCATCCTACGAGCAGTACTTC
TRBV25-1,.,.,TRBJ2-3,CASSEPNSGYTQYF,TGTGCCAGCAGTGAACCCAACAGCGGGTATACGCAGTATTTT
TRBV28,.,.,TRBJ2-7,CATLDAFWEQYF,TGTGCCACCTTGGACGCGTTCTGGGAGCAGTACTTC
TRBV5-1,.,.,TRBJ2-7,CASSLGIGNEQYF,TGCGCCAGCAGCTTGGGAATCGGTAACGAGCAGTACTTC
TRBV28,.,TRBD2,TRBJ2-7,CASSSPGGNPYEQYF,TGTGCCAGCAGTTCGCCCGGGGGGAACCCCTACGAGCAGTACTTC
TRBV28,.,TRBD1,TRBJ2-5,CAGPQGARETQYF,TGTGCCGGTCCACAGGGGGCGCGGGAGACCCAGTACTTC
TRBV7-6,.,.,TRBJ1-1,CASSSPPGYTEAFF,TGTGCCAGCAGCTCACCACCAGGTTACACTGAAGCTTTCTTT
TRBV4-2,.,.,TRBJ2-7,CASSQEFQGMGEQYF,TGTGCCAGCAGCCAAGAATTCCAGGGTATGGGCGAGCAGTACTTC
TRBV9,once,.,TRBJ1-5,CASSLGVENQPQHF,TGTGCTAGCAGCCTAGGGGTGGAGAATCAGCCCCAGCATTTT
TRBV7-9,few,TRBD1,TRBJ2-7,CASSLFPGRTGLTYEQYF,TGTGCCAGCAGCTTATTCCCGGGGAGGACAGGGCTTACCTACGAGCAGTACTTC
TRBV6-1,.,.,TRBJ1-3,CASRGDTGNTIYF,TGTGCCAGCAGGGGGGACACCGGAAACACCATATATTTT
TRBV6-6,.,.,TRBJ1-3,CASRFDISGNTIYF,TGTGCCAGCAGATTTGACATCTCTGGAAACACCATATATTTT
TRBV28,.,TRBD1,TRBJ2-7,CASLRKDRGPDEQYF,TGTGCCAGCTTAAGGAAGGACAGGGGCCCCGACGAGCAGTACTTC
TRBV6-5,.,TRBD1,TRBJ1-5,CASSRTTGEQPQHF,TGTGCCAGCAGCCGAACGACAGGGGAACAGCCCCAGCATTTT
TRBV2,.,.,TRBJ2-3,CASSERDTILADTQYF,TGTGCCAGCAGTGAACGGGACACGATTCTCGCAGATACGCAGTATTTT
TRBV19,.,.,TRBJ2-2,CASMKTGELFF,TGTGCCAGTATGAAGACCGGGGAGCTGTTTTTT
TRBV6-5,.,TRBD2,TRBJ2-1,CASRSGTSGRVEQFF,TGTGCCAGCAGGTCAGGGACTAGCGGGAGGGTTGAGCAGTTCTTC
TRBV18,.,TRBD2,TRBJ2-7,CASSPTSGYEQYF,TGTGCCAGCTCTCCCACTAGCGGATACGAGCAGTACTTC
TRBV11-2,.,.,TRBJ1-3,CASRKALGNTIYF,TGTGCCAGCAGGAAGGCATTAGGAAACACCATATATTTT
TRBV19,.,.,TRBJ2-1,CASSALIRQFF,TGTGCCAGTAGCGCCCTCATACGGCAGTTCTTC
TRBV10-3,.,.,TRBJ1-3,CAIKPGGNTIYF,TGTGCCATCAAACCGGGGGGAAACACCATATATTTT